This T cell receptor beta chain was recorded in a study of OX40 agonist ivuxolimab in advanced cancers. Study-wide context: Ivuxolimab, which is an agonistic anti-OX40 (CD134) antibody, was administered to the patients. Dose-escalation patients were diagnosed with hepatocellular carcinoma, melanoma, renal cell cancer or head and neck cancer. Whole-study results and caveats: Certain nonresponding patients likewise had low normalized T-cell clonal expansion.

About this clone: Its specificity is not known.

Assay: immunoSEQ multiplex PCR; the TCRdb copy retains only in-frame clones and omits some. The table records 85,000 to 130,000 clones, about nine tenths of them present only once. CDR3 length: 16 amino acids. Germline values: CDR1 LGHNA, CDR2 YSLEER. The J segment lost 7 bases and the V segment lost 1 base, leaving 9 bases of the junction unmatched. The starting material was CD4+ or CD8+ T cells sorted from blood, obtained in a trial of the OX40 agonist ivuxolimab. The clonotype comes from an adult with an advanced solid tumor such as melanoma, head and neck, liver or kidney cancer. The V call is TRBV4-3, the J call TRBJ2-2; 7 bases are shared with TRBD1. In DNA, the CDR3 is TGCGCCAGCAGCCAAGCCCCAATGACAGGGTTCGGGGAGCTGTTTTTT. It translates to CASSQAPMTGFGELFF.